One sample yielded the 17 T cell receptor beta chains listed below, sequenced in a study of graft-versus-host responses after intestinal transplantation. Sequencing used immunoSEQ multiplex PCR; TCRdb keeps in-frame clones, though not all of them. This table holds about 89,000 clones, about 92% found once. Their recognized antigens are unknown. The starting material was unstimulated CD8+ T cells sorted from spleen or lymph node cells, obtained before intestinal transplant. These receptor sequences come from a human donor who received an intestinal transplant.

V and J are TRBV19 and TRBJ1-3; D not resolved. V was clipped by 0 bases and J by 4 bases, with 4 bases between them. The CDR3 is made up of 13 amino acids. The germline V gene has CDR1 LNHDA and CDR2 SQIVND (reference sequence). CDR3 DNA sequence: TGTGCCAGTAGTATAGACATCGGAAACACCATATATTTT. Translated, it gives CASSIDIGNTIYF.

The rearrangement joins TRBV13 to TRBJ1-2; TRBD1 matches 10 bases. CDR1 is PRHDT, CDR2 FYEKMQ, per germline (reference sequence). There are 14 residues in the CDR3. Trimming cost V 5 bases and J 3 bases; bases outside gene matches: 3. The CDR3 DNA follows: TGTGCCAGCAGCGAGGACAGGGGGGACTATGGCTACACCTTC. It is translated as CASSEDRGDYGYTF.

This chain links TRBV7-2 with TRBJ2-3, with D perhaps matching TRBD2 (6 bases). Germline V gives CDR1 SGHTA, CDR2 FQGNSA. CDR3 size: 13 residues. V was shortened by 7 bases and J by 4 bases, with 12 bases between the two germline ends. The CDR3 here is CASNPGLPDTQYF. The DNA of the CDR3 is TGTGCCAGCAACCCGGGACTTCCAGATACGCAGTATTTT.

This chain links TRBV5-6 with TRBJ2-7; 11 bases map to TRBD1. Unmatched junction bases numbered 2, after V lost 3 bases and J lost 3 bases. Germline V CDR1 and CDR2: SGHDT, YYEEEE. The length of the CDR3 is 14 residues. The CDR3 region has the DNA TGTGCCAGCAGCTGGGGGACAGGGGGCTACGAGCAGTACTTC. This gives the protein CASSWGTGGYEQYF.

V gene TRBV4-1 combines with J gene TRBJ2-2; 8 bases match TRBD1. Germline CDR1 MGHRA, CDR2 YSYEKL. The CDR3 runs to 19 residues. Losses at the gene ends were 1 base for V and 7 bases for J; bases not matched to a gene: 17. CDR3 sequence reads: CASSQVYNDGQGGFGELFF. CDR3 in DNA: TGCGCCAGCAGCCAAGTTTATAACGATGGACAGGGAGGCTTCGGGGAGCTGTTTTTT.

The chain recombines TRBV7-2 with TRBJ2-1, with 12 bases that match TRBD2. This CDR3 contains 17 residues. The germline V gene encodes CDR1 SGHTA and CDR2 FQGNSA. The V segment lost 3 bases and the J segment 5 bases; nucleotides outside the gene matches: 8. CDR3 loop: CASSLASGGAGDNEQFF. The CDR3 nucleotides are TGTGCCAGCAGCTTGGCTAGCGGGGGGGCCGGGGACAATGAGCAGTTCTTC.

This chain connects TRBV13 to TRBJ2-1; D is uncertain. Looked up from germline, CDR1 is PRHDT and CDR2 is FYEKMQ (reference sequence). The CDR3 spans 15 residues. Trimming stripped 3 bases from V and 2 bases from J, with 11 bases between. Here the CDR3 reads CASSLIGNAYNEQFF. DNA for the CDR3: TGTGCCAGCAGCTTGATCGGTAACGCCTACAATGAGCAGTTCTTC. Complete variable domain (other parts from reference TRBV13 and TRBJ2-1): AAGVIQSPRHLIKEKRETATLKCYPIPRHDTVYWYQQGPGQDPQFLISFYEKMQSDKGSIPDRFSAQQFSDYHSELNMSSLELGDSALYFCASSLIGNAYNEQFFGPGTRLTVL.

The chain couples TRBV21-1 to TRBJ1-2. TRBV21-1 is marked as a pseudogene. The CDR3 is 13 amino acids. CDR3 region: CASSKGGGHGYTF. The CDR3 region has the DNA TGTGCCAGCAGCAAAGGGGGGGGGCACGGCTACACCTTC.

This rearrangement joins TRBV9 to TRBJ1-1; tentative D call: TRBD1 (5 bases). CDR3 length: 14 residues. Per germline, CDR1 SGDLS and CDR2 YYNGEE. V lost 4 bases, J lost 1 base, and 11 bases lay in between. The DNA of the CDR3 is TGTGCCAGCAGCCCGGGGGACTGGAACACTGAAGCTTTCTTT. Its translation: CASSPGDWNTEAFF.

This clone appeared a few times. This chain joins TRBV7-9 and TRBJ1-5, with a possible D match to TRBD1 (6 bases). Germline CDR1 is SEHNR and CDR2 is FQNEAQ (reference sequence). CDR3 size: 15 residues. Trimming left V 5 bases short and J 0 bases short, with 11 bases between. CDR3 loop: CASSLGHSSNQPQHF. The CDR3 region has the DNA TGTGCCAGCAGCCTGGGACACAGTAGCAATCAGCCCCAGCATTTT.

The chain employs TRBV27 and TRBJ1-2, with D possibly being TRBD1 (5 bases). CDR1 is MNHEY, CDR2 SMNVEV, per germline (reference sequence). The CDR3 totals 12 residues. V shed 5 bases and J shed 8 bases, with 12 bases lying between them. The CDR3 loop is CASSRAGRGYTF. The CDR3 DNA reads as TGTGCCAGCAGTCGAGCAGGGCGAGGCTACACCTTC.

The chain couples TRBV7-2 to TRBJ2-3; 12 nucleotides agree with TRBD2. CDR3 length: 17 amino acids. V lost 1 base, J lost 4 bases, and 6 bases stayed unmatched. Germline V gene lookup returns CDR1 SGHTA and CDR2 FQGNSA. In DNA, the CDR3 is TGTGCCAGCAGCTTAGAGCTAGCGGGGGGGAGGGCAGATACGCAGTATTTT. Residues: CASSLELAGGRADTQYF. The full variable domain, with the rest looked up from reference TRBV7-2 and TRBJ2-3, is GAGVSQSPSNKVTEKGKDVELRCDPISGHTALYWYRQSLGQGLEFLIYFQGNSAPDKSGLPSDRFSAERTGGSVSTLTIQRTQQEDSAVYLCASSLELAGGRADTQYFGPGTRLTVL.

This chain uses TRBV5-6 with TRBJ2-1; 8 positions match TRBD1. The CDR3 runs to 14 residues. V trimming: 4 bases; J trimming: 3 bases; junction bases outside the gene matches: 3. CDR1 and CDR2 from the germline V gene are SGHDT and YYEEEE. CDR3 sequence reads: CASSLGQGYNEQFF. In DNA, the CDR3 is TGTGCCAGCAGCCTAGGACAGGGCTACAATGAGCAGTTCTTC.

The V call is TRBV18, the J call TRBJ2-3; 10 bases match TRBD2. V dropped 2 bases and J dropped 2; count of bases not matched to a gene: 10. This CDR3 is built from 18 residues. Germline V lookup: CDR1 KGHSH, CDR2 LQKENI. CDR3 in DNA: TGTGCCAGCTCACCAAGGCTAGCGGGGGAGCGAAACACAGATACGCAGTATTTT. It specifies CASSPRLAGERNTDTQYF.

This sequence joins TRBV27 and TRBJ1-1; 9 bases are a match to TRBD1. CDR3 length: 13 amino acids. Unmatched junction bases numbered 5, after V lost 8 bases and J lost 4 bases. Germline-derived CDR1 and CDR2 are MNHEY and SMNVEV (reference sequence). The CDR3 is CASAVGQGTEAFF. The DNA of the CDR3 is TGTGCCAGCGCCGTGGGACAGGGCACTGAAGCTTTCTTT.

The genes are TRBV7-6 and TRBJ2-7, with no clear D. Germline V gene lookup returns CDR1 SGHVS and CDR2 FNYEAQ. This CDR3 comprises 13 residues. V gave up 4 bases and J gave up 5 bases, with 12 bases separating them. CDR3: CASSSLSTHEQYF. The CDR3, as DNA: TGTGCCAGCAGCTCCCTTAGTACCCACGAGCAGTACTTC.

This clone was seen a few times. V and J are TRBV11-2 and TRBJ2-7; no reliable D call. The V gene's germline CDR1 is SGHAT and CDR2 FQNNGV. The ends were cut back, 1 base at V and 7 bases at J, with 11 bases in the middle. This CDR3 has 13 amino acids. CDR3 in DNA: TGTGCCAGCAGCTTAGTAAGTTCCAGGGAGCAGTACTTC. Protein product: CASSLVSSREQYF. Supplemented by reference TRBV11-2 and TRBJ2-7, the full variable domain reads EAGVAQSPRYKIIEKRQSVAFWCNPISGHATLYWYQQILGQGPKLLIQFQNNGVVDDSQLPKDRFSAERLKGVDSTLKIQPAKLEDSAVYLCASSLVSSREQYFGPGTRLTVT.